This T cell receptor beta chain was retrieved from a study of blood T cell repertoires in COVID-19. In the study overall: Collection of acute and convalescent COVID-19 samples took place in the United States, Italy and Spain.

The data were produced by immunoSEQ multiplex PCR, yet TCRdb's version contains in-frame clones alone and is incomplete. The sample shows some 140,000 clones, around 73% of them seen only once. The germline V and J ends were trimmed by 1 base and 5 bases, with 12 bases remaining between them. The germline gives CDR1 SNHLY, CDR2 FYNNEI. This CDR3 comprises 15 residues. Sequences were obtained from peripheral blood. The sequence was obtained from a man in his sixties who had recovered from COVID-19. The V call is TRBV2, the J call TRBJ2-4, with D unclear. The CDR3 coding sequence is TGTGCCAGCAGTGAAGGTCCTCTGGGCCAAAACATTCAGTACTTC. Its translation: CASSEGPLGQNIQYF.